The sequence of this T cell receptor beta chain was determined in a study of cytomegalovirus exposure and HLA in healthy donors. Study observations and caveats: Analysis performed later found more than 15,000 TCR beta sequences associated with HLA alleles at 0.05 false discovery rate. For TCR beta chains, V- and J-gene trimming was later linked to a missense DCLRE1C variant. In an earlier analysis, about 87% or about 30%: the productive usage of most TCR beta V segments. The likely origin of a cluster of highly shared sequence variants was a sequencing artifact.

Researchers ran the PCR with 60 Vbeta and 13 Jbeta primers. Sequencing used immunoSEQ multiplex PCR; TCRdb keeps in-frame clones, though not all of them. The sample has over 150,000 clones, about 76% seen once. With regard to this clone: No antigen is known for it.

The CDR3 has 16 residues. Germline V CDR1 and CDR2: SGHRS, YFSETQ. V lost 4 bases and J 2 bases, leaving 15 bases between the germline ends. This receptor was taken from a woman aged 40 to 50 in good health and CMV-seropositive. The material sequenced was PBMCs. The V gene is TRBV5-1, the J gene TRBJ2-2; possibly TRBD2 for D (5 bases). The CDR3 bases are TGCGCCAGCAGCCCGGCTAGAGGGATAAACACCGGGGAGCTGTTTTTT. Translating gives CASSPARGINTGELFF. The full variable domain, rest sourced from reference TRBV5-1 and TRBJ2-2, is KAGVTQTPRYLIKTRGQQVTLSCSPISGHRSVSWYQQTPGQGLQFLFEYFSETQRNKGNFPGRFSGRQFSNSRSEMNVSTLELGDSALYLCASSPARGINTGELFFGEGSRLTVL.